These 21 T cell receptor beta chains came from one sample sequenced in a study of blood T cell repertoires in COVID-19. Sequencing was performed with immunoSEQ multiplex PCR; in TCRdb, only in-frame clones are kept and a portion is missing. The sample has a few hundred thousand clones; 75% to 90% are singletons. The sample consisted of PBMCs or T cells enriched from blood (not recorded which). The receptors here all came from a woman between 18 and 30 years old who had recovered from COVID-19.

This chain uses TRBV6-1 with TRBJ1-2, with a weak D call TRBD1 (6 bases). The CDR3 contains 15 residues. Germline V gene lookup returns CDR1 MNHNS and CDR2 SASEGT. V was clipped by 2 bases and J by 2 bases, with 12 bases between them. The CDR3 DNA follows: TGTGCCAGCAGTGAATTCGGCAGGGGCAACTATGGCTACACCTTC. Encoded protein: CASSEFGRGNYGYTF.

In its sample, this clone was seen once. This chain links TRBV19 with TRBJ1-1, with 8 bases identical to TRBD1. This CDR3 comprises 12 residues. From germline, CDR1 is LNHDA and CDR2 SQIVND (reference sequence). The ends lost 5 bases at V and 6 bases at J; junction bases unmatched: 2. CDR3 in amino acids: CASSGQGSEAFF. CDR3 nucleotide sequence: TGTGCCAGTAGTGGACAGGGATCTGAAGCTTTCTTT.

This clone was counted a single time. The J gene is TRBJ2-7, the V gene TRBV10-2; TRBD2 matches 15 bases. Germline values: CDR1 WSHSY, CDR2 SAAADI. Trimming at V came to 6 bases and at J to 12 bases, leaving 9 bases not matched to a gene. CDR3 length: 14 amino acids. This chain's CDR3 is CASRSGTSGGPSYF. The CDR3 DNA reads TGCGCCAGCAGGTCCGGGACTAGCGGGGGGCCGTCGTACTTC.

J is TRBJ1-1 and V is TRBV19, with 9 bases that match TRBD1. The trim removed 7 bases at V and 5 bases at J, leaving 8 bases unmatched. From germline, CDR1 is LNHDA and CDR2 SQIVND (reference sequence). This CDR3 region has 14 residues. The CDR3 protein is CASTRDRVETEAFF. The CDR3 DNA is TGTGCCAGTACCAGGGACAGGGTTGAGACTGAAGCTTTCTTT.

This chain connects TRBV5-1 to TRBJ1-2; no definite D call. V was pared by 2 bases and J by 4 bases, with 12 bases between. This CDR3 region has 14 residues. Germline V gene sequence: CDR1 SGHRS, CDR2 YFSETQ. CDR3: CASSFGPTLYGYTF. CDR3 DNA: TGCGCCAGCAGCTTTGGCCCGACTCTCTATGGCTACACCTTC.

The chain recombines TRBV12-3 or TRBV12-4 with TRBJ2-2, with D uncertain. This CDR3 comprises 13 residues. V gave up 5 bases and J gave up 1 base, with 5 bases separating them. CDR3 bases: TGTGCCAGCAGTCCCCAGAACACCGGGGAGCTGTTTTTT. This encodes CASSPQNTGELFF.

The chain uses TRBV10-3 and TRBJ2-2; 8 bases are a match to TRBD1. Germline V gene sequence: CDR1 ENHRY, CDR2 SYGVKD. The CDR3 is 16 residues long. V shed 3 bases, J shed 1 base, and the junction held 4 bases outside the gene matches. CDR3 coding DNA: TGTGCCATCAGTGAACAACAGGGGGGGAACACCGGGGAGCTGTTTTTT. This codes for CAISEQQGGNTGELFF.

CDR3 coding DNA: TGTGCCAGCAGCTACCCACTTGACACAGATACGCAGTATTTT. This gives the protein CASSYPLDTDTQYF. This chain links TRBV7-8 with TRBJ2-3; D remains unclear. Germline CDR1 reads SGHVS; CDR2 reads FQNEAQ. This CDR3 has 14 amino acids. Trimming shortened V by 4 bases and J by 2 bases, and 10 bases separated the two germline ends.

The rearrangement links TRBV11-2 to TRBJ2-5, with TRBD2 identical over 10 bases. This CDR3 has 18 residues. Per the germline V gene, CDR1 is SGHAT and CDR2 is FQNNGV. With 1 base clipped from V and 1 base from J, the junction kept 9 bases outside the gene matches. The DNA for the CDR3 is TGTGCCAGCAGCTTAGTTGGCGTAACTAGCGGGGTCCAAGAGACCCAGTACTTC. Its protein product is CASSLVGVTSGVQETQYF.

This clone was recorded only once. The chain has TRBV12-3 or TRBV12-4 and TRBJ2-7; 7 bases agree with TRBD1. The V and J ends lost 6 bases and 7 bases, in that order; junction bases with no gene match: 9. The length of the CDR3 is 13 residues. CDR3 bases: TGTGCCAGCAGGGACAGGACGGGTAAGGAGCAGTACTTC. It translates to CASRDRTGKEQYF.

In its sample, this clone was seen once. CDR3 bases: TGCAGCGCAGTGCAGGGGAGCTACAATGAGCAGTTCTTC. Residues: CSAVQGSYNEQFF. The genes are TRBV29-1 and TRBJ2-1; possibly TRBD1 for D (6 bases). There are 13 residues in the CDR3. V lost 7 bases and J lost 3, with 13 bases in between. Germline CDR1 and CDR2: SQVTM and ANQGSEA.

The V call is TRBV11-2, the J call TRBJ1-4; unclear D gene. The CDR3 is 14 amino acids. V was cut by 1 base and J by 8 bases, with 11 bases left in between. Germline assignment: CDR1 SGHAT and CDR2 FQNNGV. The CDR3 nucleotides are TGTGCCAGCAGCTTAGGATTTGGGGAGGAAAAACTGTTTTTT. The encoded protein is CASSLGFGEEKLFF.

The J gene is TRBJ2-7, the V gene TRBV5-1; a possible D gene is TRBD1 (5 bases). Germline-derived CDR1 and CDR2 are SGHRS and YFSETQ. CDR3 size: 15 residues. V was cut by 0 bases and J by 0 bases, with 10 bases left in between. The CDR3: CASSLVQGDSYEQYF. In nucleotides, the CDR3 is TGCGCCAGCAGCTTGGTTCAGGGCGACTCCTACGAGCAGTACTTC.

The V gene is TRBV5-1, the J gene TRBJ2-3; tentative D call: TRBD2 (5 bases). This CDR3 spans 14 amino acids. Trimming left V 4 bases short and J 0 bases short, with 9 bases between. Germline CDR1 and CDR2: SGHRS and YFSETQ. This CDR3 is CASSTTGSTDTQYF. CDR3 coding DNA: TGCGCCAGCAGCACGACGGGAAGCACAGATACGCAGTATTTT.

V gene TRBV18 combines with J gene TRBJ2-7, with a tentative D call TRBD1 (6 bases). Germline CDR1 and CDR2: KGHSH and LQKENI. The CDR3 is made up of 16 amino acids. V was cut by 2 bases and J by 0 bases, with 14 bases left in between. The CDR3 protein is CASSPAPGAASYEQYF. CDR3 bases: TGTGCCAGCTCACCAGCCCCAGGGGCCGCCTCCTACGAGCAGTACTTC.

The CDR3 spells CASSQSPGQGIYTF. The CDR3 DNA sequence: TGTGCCAGCAGCCAATCACCGGGACAGGGGATCTACACCTTC. The gene calls are TRBV3-1 (or the pseudogene TRBV3-2) and TRBJ1-2; 10 bases are shared with TRBD1. V lost 2 bases and J lost 10; bases outside the gene matches: 7. This CDR3 contains 14 residues. Germline V gene lookup returns CDR1 LGHDT and CDR2 YNNKEL (reference sequence).

The chain recombines TRBV7-8 with TRBJ2-1; 12 bases are a match to TRBD2. This CDR3 has 16 amino acids. Losses at the gene ends were 5 bases for V and 5 bases for J; bases not matched to a gene: 7. Looked up from germline, CDR1 is SGHVS and CDR2 is FQNEAQ. The CDR3 spells CASSTPASGGDNEQFF. The CDR3 region has the DNA TGTGCCAGCAGCACGCCAGCTAGCGGGGGGGACAATGAGCAGTTCTTC.

The chain is built from TRBV19 and TRBJ2-3; D call uncertain. Germline values: CDR1 LNHDA, CDR2 SQIVND (reference sequence). Between the trimmed V and J ends, which lost 8 bases and 1 base, there was a span of 7 bases. The CDR3 loop spans 12 amino acids. The DNA for the CDR3 is TGTGCCAGTTCCTACGGCACAGATACGCAGTATTTT. This gives the protein CASSYGTDTQYF.

The V gene is TRBV6-5, the J gene TRBJ1-2; D perhaps matches TRBD1 (5 bases). Germline values: CDR1 MNHEY, CDR2 SVGAGI. The CDR3 is made up of 15 amino acids. Trimming shortened V by 4 bases and J by 2 bases, and 14 bases separated the two germline ends. The CDR3 DNA sequence: TGTGCCAGCAGTTTATCGGGACTGCAAAACTATGGCTACACCTTC. Protein sequence: CASSLSGLQNYGYTF.

The V call is TRBV10-3, the J call TRBJ1-2, with 9 bases matching TRBD1. Germline V gene lookup returns CDR1 ENHRY and CDR2 SYGVKD. The CDR3 spans 16 residues. V was clipped by 4 bases and J by 1 base; unmatched bases: 7. The CDR3 spells CAISGKWTGDNYGYTF. The CDR3 DNA is TGTGCCATCAGTGGGAAATGGACAGGGGATAACTATGGCTACACCTTC.

A few counts support this clone. Other DNA variants within this sample encode the same CDR3. The J gene is TRBJ2-1, the V gene TRBV5-1, with 7 positions matching TRBD1. Germline lookup yields CDR1 SGHRS and CDR2 YFSETQ. Trimming cost V 0 bases and J 4 bases; bases outside gene matches: 4. The CDR3 spans 15 residues. The CDR3 region has the DNA TGCGCCAGCAGCTTGGTACAGGGGATATACAATGAGCAGTTCTTC. Translated: CASSLVQGIYNEQFF.